This T cell receptor beta chain was documented in a study of vaccination and CD4 T cells after COVID-19. The CDR3 has 14 amino acids. Per the germline V gene, CDR1 is MNHEY and CDR2 is SVGAGI. Sequence data for DNA of cultured CD4+ T cells were generated by the Oncomine TCR Beta short-read assay. One entry per CDR3 protein results from TCRdb running MiXCR on the PCR reads. The sample holds under 25,000 distinct CDR3 sequences, 44% seen once. The treatment was: roughly 10-day PBMC culture with coronavirus spike peptide pools or control peptides (ViraFEST assay). As to this clonotype: As yet, its antigen is unknown. Mismatch with germline at one junction end may stem from a read error.

This receptor was obtained from a human donor who had recovered from COVID-19. The sequenced sample was CD4+ T cells from blood, cultured in vitro, obtained before SARS-CoV-2 vaccination. This chain connects TRBV6-5 to TRBJ1-2, with 7 bases fitting TRBD1. CDR3 in amino acids: CASNYSPGGYGYTF. In DNA form, the CDR3 reads TGTGCCAGCAATTACTCCCCAGGGGGCTATGGCTACACCTTC.